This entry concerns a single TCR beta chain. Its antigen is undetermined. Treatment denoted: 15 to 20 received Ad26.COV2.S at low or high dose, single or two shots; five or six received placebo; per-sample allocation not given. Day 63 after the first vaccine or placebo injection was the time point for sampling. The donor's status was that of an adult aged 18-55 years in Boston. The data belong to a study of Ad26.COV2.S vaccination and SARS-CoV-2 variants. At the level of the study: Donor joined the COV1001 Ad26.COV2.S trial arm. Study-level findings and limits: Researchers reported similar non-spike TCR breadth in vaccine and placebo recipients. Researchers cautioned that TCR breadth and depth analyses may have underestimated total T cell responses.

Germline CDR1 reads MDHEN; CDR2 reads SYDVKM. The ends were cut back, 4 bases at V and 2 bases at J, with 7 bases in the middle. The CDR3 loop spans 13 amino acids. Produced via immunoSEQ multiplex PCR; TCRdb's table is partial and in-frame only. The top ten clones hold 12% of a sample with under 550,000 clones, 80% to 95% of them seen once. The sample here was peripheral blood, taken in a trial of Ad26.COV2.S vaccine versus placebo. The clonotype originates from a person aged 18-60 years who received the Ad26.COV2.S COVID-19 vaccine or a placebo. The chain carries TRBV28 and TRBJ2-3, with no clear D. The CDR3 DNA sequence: TGTGCCAGCAGTTCCGACCCCACAGATACGCAGTATTTT. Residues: CASSSDPTDTQYF.